This T cell receptor beta chain derives from a study of T cells in Graves' hyperthyroidism and ophthalmopathy. Across the study: The initial diagnosis was the point when peripheral blood was collected, ahead of any treatment. Study-wide findings and caveats: Ophthalmopathy and stable hyperthyroidism were separated by a 13 V-J model. Most expanded thyroid clonotypes above 0.001 recurred in blood.

Amplified TCR beta CDR3 regions came from RNA transcripts. TCR CDR3 underwent first-round RT-PCR with the HTBI primer set. TCRdb used MiXCR to reprocess the multiplex PCR reads, holding one entry per CDR3 protein. The table shows some 700,000 distinct CDR3 sequences, with roughly 17% occurring only once. This clonotype was detected only a few times. What it recognizes is unknown. This may arise from a read error, as a much more abundant clone is one base away. Germline loops: CDR1 MDHEN, CDR2 SYDVKM. This CDR3 has 15 residues. Sequencing was performed on blood. The chain recombines TRBV28 with TRBJ1-1, with D tentatively TRBD1 (5 bases). This clonotype originated in a man between 50 and 59 years old with Graves' hyperthyroidism. CDR3 coding DNA: TGTGCCAGCATCCTTTCCGACTCCTTTGGGACTGAAGCTTCCTTT. Protein sequence: CASILSDSFGTEASF.